The rows below give T cell receptor beta chains drawn from one sample of a study of T cells after yellow fever vaccination. TCRdb used MiXCR to reprocess the 5' RACE reads, holding one entry per CDR3 protein. The sample carries nearly 70,000 distinct CDR3 sequences, around 7% recorded once. This specimen was CD8+ T cells sorted from PBMCs, taken 45 days after the first yellow fever vaccination. The receptors here all came from a man younger than 35 who received the YFV17D yellow fever vaccine. Both conserved end residues are part of each CDR3. A D gene is named only where the DNA matches it firmly. Some rows mark clone size as missing; the rest say once, few, many or name a class of expanded clone.

>13|.|TRBJ1-1|TRBV4-1|.
TGTGCCATCGGCCCTGCGCCAACAAAGGAAGCTTTCTTT
CAIGPAPTKEAFF
>14|.|TRBJ1-1|TRBV12-3/TRBV12-4|.
TGTGCCAGCAGTCCACAAGACAGAGACACTGAAGCTTTCTTT
CASSPQDRDTEAFF
>13|.|TRBJ1-2|TRBV27|.
TGTGCCAGCCGAGATACAGACTACTATGGCTACACCTTC
CASRDTDYYGYTF
>14|.|TRBJ1-5|TRBV6-1|many
TGTGCCAGCAGTGAAAGGGGCCTCAATCAGCCCCAGCATTTT
CASSERGLNQPQHF
>16|TRBD2|TRBJ2-5|TRBV6-5|.
TGTGCCAGCAGTTATCCGACTAGCGGGGGGAAAGAGACCCAGTACTTC
CASSYPTSGGKETQYF
>11|.|TRBJ2-7|TRBV6-2/TRBV6-3|many
TGTGCCAGCAGTCCTTCCCACGAGCAGTACTTC
CASSPSHEQYF
>17|.|TRBJ1-5|TRBV19|few
TGTGCCAGTGAACCCGGGACAACGTTCTATAGCAATCAGCCCCAGCATTTT
CASEPGTTFYSNQPQHF
>13|.|TRBJ2-1|TRBV20-1|few
TGCAGTGCTCCACTAGAGCCCTACAATGAGCAGTTCTTC
CSAPLEPYNEQFF
>11|.|TRBJ2-7|TRBV29-1|.
TGCAGCGTGCCGGGGAACTACGAGCAGTACTTC
CSVPGNYEQYF
>16|TRBD2|TRBJ2-3|TRBV20-1|.
TGCAGTGCTTCCGGGACTAGCGGGATTGTCACAGATACGCAGTATTTT
CSASGTSGIVTDTQYF
>14|TRBD2|TRBJ2-7|TRBV9|many
TGTGCCAGCAGCGTAGCCGCGGGGGGCTACGAGCAGTACTTC
CASSVAAGGYEQYF
>13|TRBD1|TRBJ1-1|TRBV27|many
TGTGCCAGCAGATATACAGGGGGCACTGAAGCTTTCTTT
CASRYTGGTEAFF
>14|TRBD2|TRBJ2-1|TRBV20-1|many
TGCAGTGCTACACTAGCGGGGGTAGTAAATGAGCAGTTCTTC
CSATLAGVVNEQFF
>15|.|TRBJ2-5|TRBV5-6|many
TGTGCCAGCAGCTTCACTAGTGTGCGGAGGGAGACCCAGTACTTC
CASSFTSVRRETQYF
>15|TRBD1|TRBJ1-5|TRBV7-2|.
TGTGCCAGCAGCTTAAGACAGGGGGCTCTCCAGCCCCAGCATTTT
CASSLRQGALQPQHF
>14|TRBD2|TRBJ2-1|TRBV19|.
TGTGCCAGTAGTTTAGCGGGGGCGCAAAATGAGCAGTTCTTC
CASSLAGAQNEQFF
>16|.|TRBJ2-1|TRBV6-1|many
TGTGCCAGCAGTCAACAGCTTCTTAGCTCCTACAATGAGCAGTTCTTC
CASSQQLLSSYNEQFF
>15|.|TRBJ1-1|TRBV5-1|many
TGCGCCAGCAGCTCCCCTCCTGACGAGAACACTGAAGCTTTCTTT
CASSSPPDENTEAFF
>15|.|TRBJ2-5|TRBV28|.
TGTGCCGCCATTTATGCAGGGGAGGGTCGGGAGACCCAGTACTTC
CAAIYAGEGRETQYF
>16|.|TRBJ1-1|TRBV4-3|.
TGCGCCAGCAGCCAAGATCGGGGAGGGAAGAACACTGAAGCTTTCTTT
CASSQDRGGKNTEAFF
>13|.|TRBJ1-5|TRBV6-6|once
TGTGCCAGCAGTTACGTATGGAAACAGCCCCAGCATTTT
CASSYVWKQPQHF
>17|.|TRBJ2-3|TRBV6-5|many
TGTGCCAGCAGTTACTCGATGGTAGCGGTTAGCACAGATACGCAGTATTTT
CASSYSMVAVSTDTQYF
>14|.|TRBJ1-2|TRBV13|few
TGTGCCAGCAGCTCCGTCGGGGATCTCTATGGCTACACCTTC
CASSSVGDLYGYTF
>14|.|TRBJ1-6|TRBV7-8|few
TGTGCCAGCAGCTTACTGGCAGGGAATTCACCCCTCCACTTT
CASSLLAGNSPLHF
>14|TRBD2|TRBJ2-3|TRBV7-6|many
TGTGCCAGCAGCCTTGGACTAGCCTCAGATACGCAGTATTTT
CASSLGLASDTQYF